Described below is a single T cell receptor (beta chain) sequence and its context. The sample is drawn from a study of blood T cell repertoires in COVID-19. Overall study: The United States, Italy and Spain were the sources of the acute and convalescent COVID-19 samples. In each case, the material was cDNA or gDNA derived from T cells, B-cell-depleted T cells, or PBMCs.

Per the original data handling: Reference gene primer amplification gave nucleated cell count estimates. Assay used: immunoSEQ multiplex PCR; TCRdb lists only in-frame clones, some missing. D and trimming were read from the DNA, whereas the V and J calls and clone size are those reported in that table. The sample holds under 450,000 clones; around 91% are singletons and the top ten take about 1.6%. Seattle's cohort entered during active infection and was followed longitudinally. The V end was cut by 1 base, the J end by 2 bases, with 6 bases between. The CDR3 loop spans 14 amino acids. Germline V CDR1 and CDR2: MDHEN, SYDVKM.

The sequenced material came from peripheral blood. This TCR was recovered from a woman between 40 and 55 years old with COVID-19, enrolled during active disease. This rearrangement joins TRBV28 to TRBJ1-3, with D unresolved. CDR3 in amino acids: CASSLSGTGNTIYF. DNA for the CDR3: TGTGCCAGCAGTTTATCCGGGACTGGAAACACCATATATTTT.